This T cell receptor beta chain is drawn from a study of CD8 T cells in Susac syndrome. RNA totalling roughly 0.45 to 1 ug underwent reverse transcription with random hexamers. TCRdb itself ran the immunoSEQ multiplex PCR reads through MiXCR, one entry per CDR3 protein. The top ten clones hold 0.1% of a sample with 240,000 or so distinct CDR3 sequences, about 95% of them seen once. The CDR3 has 17 residues. Germline values: CDR1 SQVTM, CDR2 ANQGSEA. Germline trimming cut 3 bases from V and 0 bases from J; bases unmatched to any gene: 4. The receptor was isolated from a human donor with Susac syndrome. Sequencing input: CD4+ T cells from PBMCs. The chain combines TRBV29-1 with TRBJ2-1; 14 bases agree with TRBD2. CDR3 in amino acids: CSVDGTSGGSSYNEQFF. The CDR3 DNA is TGCAGCGTTGACGGGACTAGCGGGGGAAGCTCCTACAATGAGCAGTTCTTC.